The 17 T cell receptor beta chains reported below all come from one sample, sequenced in a study of blood T cell repertoires in COVID-19. The repertoire was sequenced with immunoSEQ multiplex PCR; TCRdb's copy has only in-frame clones and lacks some. The table lists roughly 96,000 clones, around 80% of them singletons. The sample taken for sequencing was peripheral blood. These receptor sequences come from a man aged 80 or over with acute or convalescent COVID-19.

The V gene is TRBV18, the J gene TRBJ2-5; D possibly corresponds to TRBD2 (5 bases). The CDR3 is 15 amino acids. V gave up 4 bases and J gave up 0 bases, with 12 bases separating them. Germline loops: CDR1 KGHSH, CDR2 LQKENI. This chain's CDR3 is CASSQRTGYQETQYF. CDR3 nucleotides: TGTGCCAGCTCACAGAGAACGGGGTACCAAGAGACCCAGTACTTC.

This clone was detected once. V and J are TRBV24-1 and TRBJ1-5; D ambiguous. The CDR3 is 12 residues long. Trimming pared 10 bases from V and 4 bases from J, leaving 10 bases between. Germline V gene data show CDR1 as KGHDR and CDR2 as SFDVKD. In DNA form, the CDR3 reads TGTGCCACACATGGCGGGAATCAGCCCCAGCATTTT. Translation gives CATHGGNQPQHF.

The chain couples TRBV7-2 to TRBJ1-1; D perhaps matches TRBD1 (6 bases). The V end lost 2 bases, the J end lost 0 bases, and 13 bases lay between the germline ends. Germline V gene data show CDR1 as SGHTA and CDR2 as FQGNSA. CDR3 length: 16 amino acids. For the CDR3, the DNA is TGTGCCAGCAGCTTACGTCCAGGGGCTATGAACACTGAAGCTTTCTTT. It specifies CASSLRPGAMNTEAFF.

CDR3 sequence: CASSPLTRTGELFF. Written as DNA, the CDR3 is TGTGCCAGCAGCCCCCTAACTAGGACCGGGGAGCTGTTTTTT. This chain joins TRBV11-2 and TRBJ2-2; a weak D match, TRBD2 (5 bases). The CDR3 spans 14 residues. From germline, CDR1 is SGHAT and CDR2 FQNNGV. V lost 5 bases, J lost 5 bases, and 12 bases lay in between.

This clone came up a few times. The chain employs TRBV4-3 and TRBJ1-2; TRBD1 is a possible D gene (5 bases). Trimming shortened V by 2 bases and J by 0 bases, and 10 bases separated the two germline ends. Looked up from germline, CDR1 is LGHNA and CDR2 is YSLEER. This CDR3 has 15 residues. The CDR3 DNA is TGCGCCAGCAGCCAACAACAGGCCACTAACTATGGCTACACCTTC. Its protein product is CASSQQQATNYGYTF.

The chain combines TRBV10-3 with TRBJ2-7; TRBD1 aligns across 7 bases. J lost 2 bases, V lost 6 bases, and 7 bases had no gene match. The CDR3 sequence is 14 residues long. Germline CDR1 ENHRY, CDR2 SYGVKD. CDR3 amino acids: CAIRAGTATYEQYF. In DNA form, the CDR3 reads TGTGCCATCAGAGCCGGGACAGCTACCTACGAGCAGTACTTC.

The rearrangement joins TRBV10-3 to TRBJ1-6; the match to TRBD1 covers 11 bases. The CDR3 is 15 amino acids. Germline loops: CDR1 ENHRY, CDR2 SYGVKD. Trimming at V came to 8 bases and at J to 9 bases, leaving 9 bases not matched to a gene. The CDR3 DNA is TGTGCCATCCGTGGACAGGGGGCGATAGGTTCACCCCTCCACTTT. This sequence encodes CAIRGQGAIGSPLHF.

This clone was counted a single time. The chain recombines TRBV9 with TRBJ2-2; D is possibly TRBD1 (6 bases). The CDR3 is made up of 18 amino acids. V lost 1 base, J lost 3 bases, and 19 bases lay in between. CDR1 is SGDLS, CDR2 YYNGEE, per germline. CDR3 sequence reads: CASSVPPGTPKYTGELFF. The CDR3 DNA reads TGTGCCAGCAGCGTACCCCCAGGGACACCAAAATACACCGGGGAGCTGTTTTTT.

The chain has TRBV30 and TRBJ2-5; 7 nucleotides align to TRBD1. This CDR3 is built from 11 residues. The V and J ends lost 5 bases and 4 bases, in that order; junction bases with no gene match: 1. CDR1 and CDR2 from the germline V gene are GTSNPN and SVGIG (reference sequence). The CDR3 reads CAWAGGETQYF. The CDR3 nucleotides are TGTGCCTGGGCAGGGGGAGAGACCCAGTACTTC.

This clone was found once. This chain uses TRBV7-6 with TRBJ1-1; 8 bases are shared with TRBD1. Germline CDR1 reads SGHVS; CDR2 reads FNYEAQ. J gave up 4 bases and V 5 bases, and 3 bases lay outside the gene matches. The CDR3 is made up of 13 amino acids. As DNA, the CDR3 is TGTGCCAGCAGCCTTACAGGGGGCACTGAAGCTTTCTTT. Protein: CASSLTGGTEAFF.

In its sample, this clone was seen a few times. J is TRBJ1-2 and V is TRBV19, with 8 nucleotides matching TRBD1. Germline V CDR1 and CDR2: LNHDA, SQIVND (reference sequence). This CDR3 is built from 15 residues. After removal of 4 bases from V and 0 bases from J, the junction contained 4 bases not matched to a gene. CDR3 nucleotides: TGTGCCAGTAGTACCGGGACAGGTGCTAACTATGGCTACACCTTC. Its translation: CASSTGTGANYGYTF.

This clone has only one observation. The chain employs TRBV18 and TRBJ2-5; D may be TRBD1 (6 bases). Germline V CDR1 and CDR2: KGHSH, LQKENI. The CDR3 is 13 residues long. Between the trimmed V and J ends, which lost 2 bases and 3 bases, there was a span of 7 bases. The CDR3: CASSPKGEETQYF. The DNA of the CDR3 is TGTGCCAGCTCACCAAAGGGGGAAGAGACCCAGTACTTC. Drawing the rest from reference TRBV18 and TRBJ2-5, the complete variable domain is NAGVMQNPRHLVRRRGQEARLRCSPMKGHSHVYWYRQLPEEGLKFMVYLQKENIIDESGMPKERFSAEFPKEGPSILRIQQVVRGDSAAYFCASSPKGEETQYFGPGTRLLVL.

V gene TRBV5-1 combines with J gene TRBJ2-5; 8 bases fit TRBD2. With V trimmed by 5 bases and J by 5 bases, 11 bases remained unmatched. Germline V CDR1 and CDR2: SGHRS, YFSETQ. This CDR3 is built from 15 residues. CDR3 amino acids: CASSLSGGFGETQYF. CDR3 nucleotides: TGCGCCAGCAGTCTCAGCGGGGGCTTCGGGGAGACCCAGTACTTC.

In regard to this clone: Other DNA sequences in this sample translate to the same CDR3. The chain carries TRBV19 and TRBJ2-7; 10 positions agree with TRBD2. V gave up 7 bases and J gave up 4 bases; unmatched junction bases: 7. The germline gives CDR1 LNHDA, CDR2 SQIVND (reference sequence). The CDR3 sequence is 14 residues long. The CDR3 protein is CASTRTSGPYEQYF. The DNA for the CDR3 is TGTGCCAGTACCAGGACTAGCGGACCATACGAGCAGTACTTC.

This rearrangement joins TRBV5-1 to TRBJ2-7; 13 nucleotides align to TRBD2. V dropped 3 bases and J dropped 7; count of bases not matched to a gene: 4. Germline lookup yields CDR1 SGHRS and CDR2 YFSETQ. The CDR3 length is 14 residues. CDR3 nucleotides: TGCGCCAGCAGCTCCCCGGGACTAGCGGGAGAGCAGTACTTC. Protein: CASSSPGLAGEQYF.

The chain carries TRBV6-5 and TRBJ1-5; weak D call: TRBD1 (5 bases). Between the trimmed V and J ends, which lost 5 bases and 10 bases, there was a span of 18 bases. The CDR3 covers 14 residues. The germline CDR1 and CDR2 sequences are MNHEY and SVGAGI. The CDR3 loop is CASSIRDGGGPQHF. CDR3 DNA sequence: TGTGCCAGCAGTATCCGGGACGGGGGGGGACCCCAGCATTTT.

This chain joins TRBV30 and TRBJ1-1; D perhaps matches TRBD1 (6 bases). The CDR3 loop spans 11 amino acids. V was cut by 7 bases and J by 4 bases, with 10 bases left in between. Germline V gene data show CDR1 as GTSNPN and CDR2 as SVGIG (reference sequence). Here the CDR3 reads CASQGATEAFF. The CDR3 DNA follows: TGTGCCTCACAGGGAGCCACTGAAGCTTTCTTT.